Described below is a single T cell receptor beta chain sequence and its context. Its specificity is not known. The source of the sample is a study of early stage breast cancer tumors. Study information: The ER+/PR+/HER2- tumors included fewer than ten ductal and a handful of lobular carcinomas. Study-level results: Compared with adjacent normal breast tissue, tumors showed 2 to 2.5-fold greater T cell density and higher clonality. Most shared enriched TCRB sequences were commonly generated ones.

Only in-frame clones appear in the TCRdb table, and some are missing; sequencing was by immunoSEQ multiplex PCR. The sample records about 19,000 clones, about 83% being singletons. The CDR3 loop spans 16 amino acids. V lost 3 bases to trimming and J lost 4 bases; unmatched junction nucleotides: 5. Germline V gives CDR1 SGHAT, CDR2 FQNNGV. V gene TRBV11-2 combines with J gene TRBJ2-1; the match to TRBD2 covers 11 bases. The specimen sequenced was blood. This receptor was taken from a person aged 65 to 79 with breast cancer. CDR3 residues: CASSFSGGVIYNEQFF. The CDR3 nucleotides read TGTGCCAGCAGCTTTAGCGGGGGGGTTATATACAATGAGCAGTTCTTC. Looking up the rest from reference TRBV11-2 and TRBJ2-1 gives the full variable domain: EAGVAQSPRYKIIEKRQSVAFWCNPISGHATLYWYQQILGQGPKLLIQFQNNGVVDDSQLPKDRFSAERLKGVDSTLKIQPAKLEDSAVYLCASSFSGGVIYNEQFFGPGTRLTVL.